The T cell receptor beta chain described here comes from a study of blood T cell repertoires in COVID-19. In the authors' methods: Reference gene primer amplification gave nucleated cell count estimates. Method: immunoSEQ multiplex PCR; TCRdb's copy keeps in-frame clones and lacks some. Clone size and V and J calls were adopted from that table, with D and trimming inferred from the DNA. The data show hundreds of thousands of clones, approximately 88% seen once. The germline gives CDR1 MDHEN, CDR2 SYDVKM. CDR3 length equals 14 residues. The V gene end was trimmed by 4 bases and the J gene end by 5 bases; junction bases not matched to a gene: 6.

The rearrangement uses TRBV28 and TRBJ2-7; 9 nucleotides align to TRBD1. The specimen sequenced was peripheral blood. The sequence was obtained from a man aged 35 to 55 with acute or convalescent COVID-19. The CDR3, as DNA: TGTGCCAGCAGTTGGGACAGGGCAGTGGACGAGCAGTACTTC. Translating gives CASSWDRAVDEQYF.